This T cell receptor (beta chain) was recorded in a study of cytomegalovirus exposure and HLA in healthy donors. Study results and limitations: The Asian-associated ancestry cluster reportedly had fewer N-insertions than the 666-donor mean in a later analysis.

Researchers ran the PCR with 60 Vbeta and 13 Jbeta primers. Libraries were prepared by immunoSEQ multiplex PCR; TCRdb keeps only in-frame clonotypes and omits some of them. In the table there are about 140,000 clones, over 75% of which are singletons. The CDR3 contains 14 residues. Trimming took 0 bases from V and 3 from J; bases not matched to a gene: 2. The germline CDR1 and CDR2 sequences are SGHKS and YYEKEE (reference sequence). This clone was counted only a few times. As yet, its antigen is unknown. The rearrangement uses TRBV5-5 and TRBJ2-7; 8 nucleotides line up with TRBD1. The clonotype originates from a woman aged 45-65 years in good health and CMV-seropositive. The sequencing sample was made of PBMCs. As DNA, the CDR3 is TGTGCCAGCAGCTTGGTGGACAGGGACTACGAGCAGTACTTC. It translates to CASSLVDRDYEQYF. The variable domain in full, completed from reference TRBV5-5 and TRBJ2-7, reads DAGVTQSPTHLIKTRGQQVTLRCSPISGHKSVSWYQQVLGQGPQFIFQYYEKEERGRGNFPDRFSARQFPNYSSELNVNALLLGDSALYLCASSLVDRDYEQYFGPGTRLTVT.